This T cell receptor (beta chain) was profiled in a study of blood T cell repertoires in COVID-19. Whole-study context: Samples came from the United States, Italy and Spain, spanning acute and convalescent COVID-19. The cDNA or gDNA used as material had been derived from T cells, B-cell-depleted T cells, or PBMCs.

Per the original methods: Estimation of nucleated cell counts relied on the amplification of reference gene primers. The repertoire was sequenced with immunoSEQ multiplex PCR; TCRdb's copy has only in-frame clones and lacks some. The V and J calls and clone size are taken from that table; D and trimming were inferred from the DNA. The data contain around 150,000 clones, roughly 71% of them singletons. This clone was counted a single time. V lost 5 bases and J lost 5; bases outside the gene matches: 13. Germline CDR1 and CDR2: PRHDT and FYEKMQ (reference sequence). This CDR3 region has 16 residues. The TCR was taken from a woman older than 75 with acute or convalescent COVID-19. Sequencing was done on a sample of peripheral blood. The rearrangement links TRBV13 to TRBJ2-3, with TRBD1 identical over 7 bases. This chain's CDR3 is CASSQTGTVGVDTQYF. In DNA, the CDR3 is TGTGCCAGCAGCCAGACCGGGACAGTGGGGGTAGATACGCAGTATTTT.